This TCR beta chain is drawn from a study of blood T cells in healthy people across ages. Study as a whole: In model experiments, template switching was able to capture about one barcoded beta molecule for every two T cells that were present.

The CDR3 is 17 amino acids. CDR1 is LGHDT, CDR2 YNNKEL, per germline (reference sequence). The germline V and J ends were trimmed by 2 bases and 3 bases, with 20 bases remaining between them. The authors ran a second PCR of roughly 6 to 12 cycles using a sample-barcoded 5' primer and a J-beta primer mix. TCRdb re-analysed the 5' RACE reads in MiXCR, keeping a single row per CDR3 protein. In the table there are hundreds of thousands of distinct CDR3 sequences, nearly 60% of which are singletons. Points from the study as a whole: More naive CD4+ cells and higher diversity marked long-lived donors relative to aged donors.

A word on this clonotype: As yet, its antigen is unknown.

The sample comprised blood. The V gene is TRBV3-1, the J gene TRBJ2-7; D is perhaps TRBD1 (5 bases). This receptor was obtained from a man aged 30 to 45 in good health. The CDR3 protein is CASSQIGWGSNLYEQYF. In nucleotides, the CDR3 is TGTGCCAGCAGCCAAATCGGATGGGGCTCCAACCTCTACGAGCAGTACTTC.